The 20 T cell receptor beta chains below were found in one sample sequenced in a study of cytomegalovirus exposure and HLA in healthy donors. The PCR employed 60 Vbeta primers together with 13 Jbeta primers. Assay used: immunoSEQ multiplex PCR; TCRdb lists only in-frame clones, some missing. The data contain more than 85,000 clones, 75% to 85% of them singletons. The sequenced sample was PBMCs. The receptors derive from a male donor in good health and CMV-seropositive.

The chain uses TRBV7-9 and TRBJ1-1, with D uncertain. The germline V and J ends were trimmed by 4 bases and 0 bases, with 12 bases remaining between them. CDR1 and CDR2 (germline): SEHNR, FQNEAQ (reference sequence). CDR3 length: 15 residues. CDR3 DNA sequence: TGTGCCAGCAGCTCGGCAAGCGGCATGAACACTGAAGCTTTCTTT. Amino acid sequence: CASSSASGMNTEAFF. Full variable domain (missing parts from reference TRBV7-9 and TRBJ1-1): DTGVSQNPRHKITKRGQNVTFRCDPISEHNRLYWYRQTLGQGPEFLTYFQNEAQLEKSRLLSDRFSAERPKGSFSTLEIQRTEQGDSAMYLCASSSASGMNTEAFFGQGTRLTVV.

The chain has TRBV5-1 and TRBJ1-1; D is perhaps TRBD1 (6 bases). CDR3 length: 13 amino acids. CDR1 is SGHRS and CDR2 is YFSETQ in the germline V gene. V was shortened by 2 bases and J by 8 bases, with 13 bases between the two germline ends. The DNA for the CDR3 is TGCGCCAGCAGCTTAAACGCCGGGACAGAAGCTTTCTTT. Amino acid sequence: CASSLNAGTEAFF.

The V call is TRBV4-1, the J call TRBJ1-1, with unresolved D. The CDR3 has 13 amino acids. V was cut by 0 bases and J by 6 bases, with 8 bases left in between. Germline CDR1 reads MGHRA; CDR2 reads YSYEKL. The CDR3, as DNA: TGCGCCAGCAGCCAAGATGTTGGGCCTGAAGCTTTCTTT. This sequence encodes CASSQDVGPEAFF.

The DNA of the CDR3 is TGTGCCTGGAGTGTACTAGGACGGGTACGAGAAAAACTGTTTTTT. It specifies CAWSVLGRVREKLFF. The chain is built from TRBV30 and TRBJ1-4; D not resolved. The CDR3 runs to 15 residues. Germline loops: CDR1 GTSNPN, CDR2 SVGIG (reference sequence). Trimming took 0 bases from V and 8 from J, leaving 16 bases between them.

The chain recombines TRBV27 with TRBJ2-7; weak D call: TRBD1 (6 bases). Trimming removed 0 bases at V and 0 bases at J, with 12 bases between. The germline CDR1 and CDR2 sequences are MNHEY and SMNVEV (reference sequence). This CDR3 contains 16 residues. The CDR3 reads CASSLSRGSGSYEQYF. In DNA form, the CDR3 reads TGTGCCAGCAGTTTATCTAGGGGGTCCGGCTCCTACGAGCAGTACTTC.

This clone turned up a few times. The chain combines TRBV4-2 with TRBJ2-7, with D maybe TRBD2 (7 bases). The CDR3 consists of 15 residues. V lost 1 base to trimming and J lost 4 bases, with 14 bases between them. CDR1 is LGHNA, CDR2 YNFKEQ, per germline. The CDR3 sequence: CASSQAGGPLYEQYF. CDR3 nucleotide sequence: TGTGCCAGCAGCCAAGCGGGGGGCCCACTTTACGAGCAGTACTTC.

The chain carries TRBV4-3 and TRBJ2-7, with 8 bases that match TRBD1. The CDR3 has 14 amino acids. Trimming removed 0 bases from V and 4 bases from J; junction bases left unmatched: 2. Germline V gene sequence: CDR1 LGHNA, CDR2 YSLEER. The CDR3 nucleotides are TGCGCCAGCAGCCAAGATCACAGGGGGTACGAGCAGTACTTC. This codes for CASSQDHRGYEQYF.

J is TRBJ2-7 and V is TRBV19, with TRBD1 matching over 7 bases. The V segment lost 5 bases and the J segment 3 bases; nucleotides outside the gene matches: 1. This CDR3 spans 12 amino acids. Germline CDR1 reads LNHDA; CDR2 reads SQIVND (reference sequence). CDR3: CASSPGGYEQYF. The CDR3 DNA reads as TGTGCCAGTAGTCCAGGGGGCTACGAGCAGTACTTC.

The chain links TRBV28 to TRBJ2-1; TRBD1 matches at 12 bases. CDR1 and CDR2 (germline): MDHEN, SYDVKM. This CDR3 is 14 amino acids long. V shed 8 bases and J 8 bases; nucleotides not matched to a gene: 7. The CDR3 sequence is CASPPGQGADEQFF. The CDR3 DNA sequence: TGTGCCAGCCCCCCGGGACAGGGGGCCGATGAGCAGTTCTTC.

The sample holds a few counts of this clone. The chain employs TRBV5-4 and TRBJ2-3, with no clear D. Germline lookup yields CDR1 SGHNT and CDR2 YYREEE (reference sequence). This CDR3 has 12 amino acids. Trimming cost V 4 bases and J 4 bases, with 7 bases left between them. The DNA for the CDR3 is TGTGCCAGCAGCCCGGAGCCAGATACGCAGTATTTT. This translates into CASSPEPDTQYF.

The rearrangement uses TRBV7-6 and TRBJ1-4, with 7 bases that match TRBD1. CDR3 size: 16 residues. Looked up from germline, CDR1 is SGHVS and CDR2 is FNYEAQ. J lost 4 bases, V lost 10 bases, and 15 bases had no gene match. The DNA for the CDR3 is TGTGCCAAAATTCATAAGAGGGGGCATAGTAATGAAAAACTGTTTTTT. Amino acid sequence: CAKIHKRGHSNEKLFF.

This clone has a single count. This sequence joins TRBV2 and TRBJ1-1, with 8 positions matching TRBD1. The CDR3 contains 14 residues. Germline CDR1 reads SNHLY; CDR2 reads FYNNEI. V shed 2 bases and J 4 bases; nucleotides not matched to a gene: 3. The CDR3 nucleotides read TGTGCCAGCAGTGAACAGGGGGCGAGCACTGAAGCTTTCTTT. Translating gives CASSEQGASTEAFF. The complete variable domain, with remaining parts taken from reference TRBV2 and TRBJ1-1, reads EPEVTQTPSHQVTQMGQEVILRCVPISNHLYFYWYRQILGQKVEFLVSFYNNEISEKSEIFDDQFSVERPDGSNFTLKIRSTKLEDSAMYFCASSEQGASTEAFFGQGTRLTVV.

This clone was seen a single time. The rearrangement joins TRBV14 to TRBJ1-2, with D possibly being TRBD1 (5 bases). Trimming cost V 1 base and J 4 bases, with 13 bases left between them. This CDR3 is 15 amino acids long. Germline loops: CDR1 SGHDN, CDR2 FVKESK. The CDR3, as DNA: TGTGCCAGCAGCCAAGGCCAGACAGCTACCTATGGCTACACCTTC. It specifies CASSQGQTATYGYTF.

With respect to this clone: The same CDR3 is also encoded by other DNA sequences in this sample. The genes are TRBV29-1 and TRBJ1-5; 10 nucleotides match TRBD1. CDR1 is SQVTM, CDR2 ANQGSEA, per germline. The CDR3 runs to 13 residues. The V segment lost 4 bases and the J segment 4 bases; nucleotides outside the gene matches: 1. The CDR3 loop is CSVGTGGNQPQHF. The CDR3 nucleotides are TGCAGCGTTGGGACAGGGGGTAATCAGCCCCAGCATTTT. Complete variable domain (other parts from reference TRBV29-1 and TRBJ1-5): SAVISQKPSRDICQRGTSLTIQCQVDSQVTMMFWYRQQPGQSLTLIATANQGSEATYESGFVIDKFPISRPNLTFSTLTVSNMSPEDSSIYLCSVGTGGNQPQHFGDGTRLSIL.

This chain connects TRBV7-9 to TRBJ2-1; 7 nucleotides match TRBD1. Per germline, CDR1 SEHNR and CDR2 FQNEAQ (reference sequence). This CDR3 is built from 14 residues. The trim removed 4 bases at V and 8 bases at J, leaving 8 bases unmatched. The DNA of the CDR3 is TGTGCCAGCAGCTGGGGACAGACGATCGATGAGCAGTTCTTC. This encodes CASSWGQTIDEQFF.

This rearrangement joins TRBV7-6 to TRBJ2-5; 12 bases agree with TRBD2. Losses at the gene ends were 4 bases for V and 4 bases for J; bases not matched to a gene: 4. The CDR3 sequence is 15 residues long. The germline V gene has CDR1 SGHVS and CDR2 FNYEAQ. The CDR3 is CASSSPSGGAETQYF. The CDR3, as DNA: TGTGCCAGCAGCTCCCCTAGCGGGGGGGCAGAGACCCAGTACTTC. The whole variable domain, filled in from reference TRBV7-6 and TRBJ2-5, reads GAGVSQSPRYKVTKRGQDVALRCDPISGHVSLYWYRQALGQGPEFLTYFNYEAQQDKSGLPNDRFSAERPEGSISTLTIQRTEQRDSAMYRCASSSPSGGAETQYFGPGTRLLVL.

The chain combines TRBV6-5 with TRBJ1-2, with D possibly being TRBD1 (6 bases). The CDR3 loop spans 14 amino acids. V was trimmed by 6 bases and J by 8 bases, leaving 19 bases between them. The V gene's germline CDR1 is MNHEY and CDR2 SVGAGI. Here the CDR3 reads CASSRSAGARGYTF. CDR3 nucleotide sequence: TGTGCCAGCAGCCGTTCAGCAGGGGCGCGGGGCTACACCTTC.

The chain has TRBV5-1 and TRBJ2-5; D ambiguous. Deletions cut 4 bases from V and 2 bases from J, with 6 bases between. This CDR3 is 12 amino acids long. Germline-derived CDR1 and CDR2 are SGHRS and YFSETQ. For the CDR3, the DNA is TGCGCCAGCAGCCCATTTCAAGAGACCCAGTACTTC. Translating it yields CASSPFQETQYF. Variable domain in full (rest from reference TRBV5-1 and TRBJ2-5): KAGVTQTPRYLIKTRGQQVTLSCSPISGHRSVSWYQQTPGQGLQFLFEYFSETQRNKGNFPGRFSGRQFSNSRSEMNVSTLELGDSALYLCASSPFQETQYFGPGTRLLVL.

This rearrangement joins TRBV29-1 to TRBJ2-5; 9 bases fit TRBD2. After removal of 7 bases from V and 2 bases from J, the junction contained 14 bases not matched to a gene. The CDR3 totals 16 residues. In germline, CDR1 is SQVTM, CDR2 ANQGSEA. The CDR3 loop reads CSGKRWLAGTQETQYF. CDR3 coding DNA: TGCAGCGGTAAAAGGTGGCTAGCGGGGACTCAAGAGACCCAGTACTTC.

DNA for the CDR3: TGTGCCAGCAGCTTAAGTCTCGGTCGCAATTCGGGGAACACTGAAGCTTTCTTT. This encodes CASSLSLGRNSGNTEAFF. This chain connects TRBV11-3 to TRBJ1-1; D unresolved. V was clipped by 2 bases and J by 1 base, with 20 bases between them. Germline V gene data show CDR1 as SGHNT and CDR2 as YENEEA. The CDR3 runs to 18 residues.